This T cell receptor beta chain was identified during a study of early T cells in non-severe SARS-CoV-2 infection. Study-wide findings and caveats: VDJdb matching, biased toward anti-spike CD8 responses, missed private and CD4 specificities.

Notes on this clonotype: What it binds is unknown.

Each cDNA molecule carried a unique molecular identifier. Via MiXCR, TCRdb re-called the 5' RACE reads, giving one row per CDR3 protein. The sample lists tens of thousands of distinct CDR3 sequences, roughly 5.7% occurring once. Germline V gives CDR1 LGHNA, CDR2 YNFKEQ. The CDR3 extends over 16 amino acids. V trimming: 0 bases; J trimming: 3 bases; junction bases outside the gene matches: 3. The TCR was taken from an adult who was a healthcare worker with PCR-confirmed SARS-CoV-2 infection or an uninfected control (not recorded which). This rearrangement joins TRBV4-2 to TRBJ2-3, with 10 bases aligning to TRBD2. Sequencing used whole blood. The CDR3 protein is CASSQETSGETDTQYF. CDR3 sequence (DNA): TGTGCCAGCAGCCAAGAAACTAGCGGGGAGACAGATACGCAGTATTTT.